The T cell receptor (beta chain) under discussion was sequenced for a study of OX40 agonist ivuxolimab in advanced cancers. Study-wide context: Given to patients was ivuxolimab, an agonistic anti-OX40 (CD134) antibody. Six ivuxolimab dose levels, 0.01 to 10 mg/kg, were given intravenously every 2 weeks. Dose-escalation patients suffered from hepatocellular carcinoma, melanoma, renal cell or head and neck cancer. Study outcomes and limitations: Those patients achieving a partial response at 0.1-3.0 mg/kg showed among the lowest clonal expansion.

Concerning this clone: Antigen unknown.

The data were produced by immunoSEQ multiplex PCR, yet TCRdb's version contains in-frame clones alone and is incomplete. In the table there are more than 55,000 clones, approximately 90% of which are singletons. This CDR3 has 12 residues. Sequencing was performed on CD4+ or CD8+ T cells sorted from blood, taken in a trial of the OX40 agonist ivuxolimab. The receptor comes from an adult with an advanced solid tumor such as melanoma, head and neck, liver or kidney cancer. This chain connects TRBV21-1 to TRBJ1-1; whether TRBD1, the table's D call, matches the DNA was not checked. TRBV21-1 is a recognized pseudogene. CDR3 DNA: TGTGCCAGCATCGACAGGCACACTGAAGCTTTCTTT. Translating it yields CASIDRHTEAFF.